Below, 14 T cell receptor beta chains from the same sample are listed, as sequenced in a study of radiotherapy plus CTLA-4 blockade in lung cancer. Method: immunoSEQ multiplex PCR; TCRdb's copy keeps in-frame clones and lacks some. This sample yields some 120,000 clones, of which more than 65% are seen a single time; less than 4% belongs to the top ten. This specimen was peripheral blood, taken from a patient treated with radiotherapy plus ipilimumab. These receptors came from a human donor with non-small cell lung cancer that progressed on radiotherapy plus ipilimumab. Some clones in this sample may be carry-over from other donors' samples.

The chain has TRBV29-1 and TRBJ2-7; maybe TRBD1 (5 bases). Trimming took 6 bases from V and 0 from J, leaving 12 bases between them. The CDR3 consists of 13 residues. Germline V CDR1 and CDR2: SQVTM, ANQGSEA. The CDR3 DNA reads as TGCAGCGTAAAATTGGGGCTCTCCTACGAGCAGTACTTC. It encodes CSVKLGLSYEQYF.

The rearrangement uses TRBV27 and TRBJ1-1; possible D gene TRBD1, 5 bases. Trimming cost V 4 bases and J 4 bases, with 16 bases left between them. The CDR3 has 15 residues. In germline, CDR1 is MNHEY, CDR2 SMNVEV (reference sequence). CDR3 in DNA: TGTGCCAGCAGTTCTTTTCACGGGGGAGGCACTGAAGCTTTCTTT. It codes for CASSSFHGGGTEAFF.

This chain connects TRBV29-1 to TRBJ1-4, with 9 bases identical to TRBD1. The CDR3 sequence is 14 residues long. Germline V lookup: CDR1 SQVTM, CDR2 ANQGSEA. V lost 6 bases to trimming and J lost 5 bases; unmatched junction nucleotides: 7. The CDR3 reads CSVGDRGTNEKLFF. CDR3 coding DNA: TGCAGCGTAGGTGACAGGGGGACGAATGAAAAACTGTTTTTT.

This chain links TRBV5-4 with TRBJ2-5; D is possibly TRBD1 (6 bases). V was pared by 0 bases and J by 3 bases, with 9 bases between. This CDR3 region has 14 residues. Germline CDR1 is SGHNT and CDR2 is YYREEE (reference sequence). In DNA, the CDR3 is TGTGCCAGCAGCTTGGACAGGGTGGAAGAGACCCAGTACTTC. Residues: CASSLDRVEETQYF.

The J gene is TRBJ2-1, the V gene TRBV5-1; D uncertain. V lost 4 bases to trimming and J lost 3 bases, with 14 bases between them. The CDR3 is 15 amino acids. Germline CDR1 and CDR2: SGHRS and YFSETQ. CDR3 sequence (DNA): TGCGCCAGCAGCCTGCACCAGGATTTCTACAATGAGCAGTTCTTC. Amino acids: CASSLHQDFYNEQFF.

V usage is TRBV7-2 and J usage is TRBJ2-7; D remains unclear. There are 14 residues in the CDR3. CDR1 and CDR2 from the germline V gene are SGHTA and FQGNSA. V was clipped by 1 base and J by 3 bases, with 10 bases between them. CDR3 sequence: CASSLGLINYEQYF. Written as DNA, the CDR3 is TGTGCCAGCAGCTTAGGGCTGATCAACTACGAGCAGTACTTC.

There are a few counts of this clone. The chain recombines TRBV5-4 with TRBJ2-1; D may correspond to TRBD1 or TRBD2 (6 bases each). This CDR3 is built from 17 residues. V was cut by 4 bases and J by 0 bases, with 17 bases left in between. Germline CDR1 and CDR2: SGHNT and YYREEE (reference sequence). CDR3 coding DNA: TGTGCCAGCAGCCCTGGGGGGCGCGGGGCCTCCTACAATGAGCAGTTCTTC. This codes for CASSPGGRGASYNEQFF.

V usage is TRBV4-2 and J usage is TRBJ1-5; D gene uncertain. The CDR3 extends over 15 amino acids. Germline CDR1 LGHNA, CDR2 YNFKEQ. V lost 1 base, J lost 0 bases, and 7 bases lay in between. The CDR3 DNA follows: TGTGCCAGCAGCCAAGGGATAGTTAGCAATCAGCCCCAGCATTTT. Protein sequence: CASSQGIVSNQPQHF.

The chain links TRBV7-9 to TRBJ1-2; D unresolved. In germline, CDR1 is SEHNR, CDR2 FQNEAQ (reference sequence). The CDR3 sequence is 15 residues long. V lost 1 base and J 5 bases, leaving 14 bases between the germline ends. The DNA of the CDR3 is TGTGCCAGCAGCTTAGGGGTCTGGCAGTCGTATGGCTACACCTTC. It is translated as CASSLGVWQSYGYTF.

The V call is TRBV7-9, the J call TRBJ1-1, with a possible D match to TRBD1 (6 bases). The CDR3 loop spans 16 amino acids. Per germline, CDR1 SEHNR and CDR2 FQNEAQ (reference sequence). Trimming removed 6 bases at V and 0 bases at J, with 17 bases between. The CDR3 spells CASRGSYRAMNTEAFF. CDR3 nucleotides: TGTGCCAGCAGAGGATCCTACAGGGCTATGAACACTGAAGCTTTCTTT.

The rearrangement uses TRBV27 and TRBJ1-1, with a possible D match to TRBD1 (5 bases). Germline V gene sequence: CDR1 MNHEY, CDR2 SMNVEV (reference sequence). With 5 bases removed from V and 5 bases from J, the gap between germline ends came to 15 bases. The CDR3 runs to 14 residues. For the CDR3, the DNA is TGTGCCAGCAGTCCTATGGGAGGGGTAACTGAAGCTTTCTTT. Amino acids: CASSPMGGVTEAFF.

V gene TRBV4-3 combines with J gene TRBJ2-5; TRBD2 is a possible D gene (6 bases). This CDR3 contains 13 residues. Germline V gene lookup returns CDR1 LGHNA and CDR2 YSLEER. V was pared by 4 bases and J by 3 bases, with 9 bases between. The chain's CDR3 is CASSLGLKETQYF. The CDR3 coding sequence is TGCGCCAGCAGCCTCGGACTAAAAGAGACCCAGTACTTC.

This chain links TRBV29-1 with TRBJ1-1; D ambiguous. The V and J ends lost 4 bases and 5 bases respectively, with 17 bases between them. This CDR3 region has 14 residues. CDR1 is SQVTM and CDR2 is ANQGSEA in the germline V gene. Written as DNA, the CDR3 is TGCAGCGTTGCCGTCACGCCCGAGGGAACTGAAGCTTTCTTT. Its translation: CSVAVTPEGTEAFF.

There are a few counts of this clone. The chain links TRBV7-2 to TRBJ2-3; TRBD1 agrees at 7 bases. J lost 4 bases, V lost 11 bases, and 9 bases had no gene match. The CDR3 length is 13 residues. Germline CDR1 is SGHTA and CDR2 is FQGNSA. The CDR3 here is CAGQEANSDTQYF. CDR3 DNA: TGTGCCGGACAGGAGGCTAACTCAGATACGCAGTATTTT.